The clone carrying this T cell receptor beta chain has a count of ten or more. What it recognizes is unknown. Those patients with uncontrolled infection, other autoimmune disease, pregnancy or lactation were excluded. The data were obtained in a study of T cells in Graves' hyperthyroidism and ophthalmopathy. Whole-study findings and limits: Most thyroid clonotypes expanded above 0.001 were also detected in blood. Ophthalmopathy was separated from stable hyperthyroidism by a 13 V-J model.

The source material, RNA transcripts, was used to amplify TCR beta CDR3 regions. With the HTBI primer set, the TCR CDR3 went through a first round of RT-PCR. TCRdb re-analysed the multiplex PCR reads in MiXCR, keeping a single row per CDR3 protein. There are 300,000 to 450,000 distinct CDR3 sequences in the sample; about a fifth occur only once, and around 40% lies in the top ten. This TCR was recovered from a young man with Graves' ophthalmopathy. Material for sequencing was blood.

This CDR3 is CASSWRTGTQPQHF. As DNA, the CDR3 is TGTGCCAGCAGCTGGAGGACAGGGACTCAGCCCCAGCATTTT. J is TRBJ1-5 and V is TRBV28; 8 nucleotides agree with TRBD1. With 6 bases clipped from V and 6 bases from J, the junction kept 7 bases outside the gene matches. CDR3 length: 14 amino acids. Germline V gives CDR1 MDHEN, CDR2 SYDVKM.